These T cell receptor beta chains were read from a single sample in a study of cytomegalovirus exposure and HLA in healthy donors. Generated by immunoSEQ multiplex PCR, the TCRdb table keeps only in-frame clones and is missing some. The repertoire includes some 140,000 clones, about 84% of them detected once, and 5.6% sits in the top ten. Sequencing was carried out using PBMCs. The receptor source for this set is a woman between 35 and 50 years old in good health and CMV-seropositive. CDR3s include the opening cysteine and the closing phenylalanine or tryptophan. The order of the fields is clone size, V gene, D gene, J gene, CDR3 protein, CDR3 DNA. The D gene is left open where the match is weak. The size field is filled for only some rows; it gives once, few, many or a size class.

>NA|TRBV5-4|NA|TRBJ2-3
CASRSRREPTDTQYF
TGTGCCAGCAGGAGCAGGCGGGAACCCACAGATACGCAGTATTTT
>few|TRBV25-1|NA|TRBJ2-1
CASSEEGGTGYNEQFF
TGTGCCAGCAGTGAAGAGGGGGGGACTGGTTACAATGAGCAGTTCTTC
>NA|TRBV27|NA|TRBJ2-1
CASSFRTLTPTGEQFF
TGTGCCAGCAGTTTCAGGACTCTGACCCCTACCGGTGAGCAGTTCTTC
>NA|TRBV5-1|NA|TRBJ1-5
CASSLVWGGDQPQHF
TGCGCCAGCAGCTTGGTGTGGGGGGGTGATCAGCCCCAGCATTTT
>NA|TRBV5-1|NA|TRBJ1-2
CASSLLQRQDYGYTF
TGCGCCAGCAGCTTACTCCAACGACAGGACTATGGCTACACCTTC
>NA|TRBV9|TRBD1|TRBJ2-2
CASSPHRGGSGELFF
TGTGCCAGCAGCCCCCACAGGGGTGGGAGCGGGGAGCTGTTTTTT
>NA|TRBV21-1|NA|TRBJ1-1
CASSETEMNTEAFF
TGTGCCAGCAGCGAGACTGAAATGAACACTGAAGCTTTCTTT
>once|TRBV15|NA|TRBJ2-7
CATSSRGGGNEQYF
TGTGCCACCAGCAGCAGGGGTGGAGGAAACGAGCAGTACTTC
>once|TRBV12-5|NA|TRBJ1-2
CASGLGQGRGYTF
TGTGCTAGTGGTTTGGGGCAGGGAAGAGGCTACACCTTC
>few|TRBV30|NA|TRBJ1-2
CAWSVPVRGYTF
TGTGCCTGGAGTGTTCCGGTTCGGGGCTACACCTTC
>medium-sized|TRBV13|NA|TRBJ2-1
CASTGSSYNEQFF
TGTGCCAGCACCGGGAGCTCCTACAATGAGCAGTTCTTC
>NA|TRBV2|NA|TRBJ1-2
CASSGEVTNYGYTF
TGTGCCAGCAGTGGGGAGGTGACTAACTATGGCTACACCTTC
>NA|TRBV15|TRBD1|TRBJ1-5
CATSRSPGQGVGQPQHF
TGTGCCACCAGCAGATCACCGGGACAGGGTGTTGGACAGCCCCAGCATTTT
>NA|TRBV29-1|NA|TRBJ1-2
CSVEAKGAHGYTF
TGCAGCGTTGAGGCAAAAGGGGCGCATGGCTACACCTTC
>few|TRBV28|TRBD1|TRBJ2-7
CASSLGQGPSYEQYF
TGTGCCAGCAGTTTGGGACAGGGGCCTTCCTACGAGCAGTACTTC
>NA|TRBV11-2|TRBD2|TRBJ2-1
CASSDRTSGAAPYNEQFF
TGTGCCAGCAGCGACAGGACTAGCGGAGCAGCCCCCTACAATGAGCAGTTCTTC
>NA|TRBV10-3|NA|TRBJ1-2
CAITFGGGANYGYTF
TGTGCCATCACCTTTGGAGGGGGGGCGAACTATGGCTACACCTTC
>NA|TRBV27|NA|TRBJ2-1
CASSLRLASHEQFF
TGTGCCAGCAGTTTACGGCTAGCTTCCCATGAGCAGTTCTTC
>NA|TRBV29-1|NA|TRBJ1-6
CSVVPGEDCLNSPLHF
TGCAGCGTTGTTCCGGGGGAAGATTGCTTGAATTCACCCCTCCACTTT
>NA|TRBV28|TRBD1|TRBJ1-2
CASSFDKGQGAVRNYGYTF
TGTGCCAGCAGTTTCGACAAAGGACAGGGGGCGGTGAGGAACTATGGCTACACCTTC
>NA|TRBV6-6|TRBD2|TRBJ2-5
CASSLPTSGPGTQYF
TGTGCCAGCAGCCTACCCACTAGCGGGCCGGGGACCCAGTACTTC
>NA|TRBV7-3|NA|TRBJ2-3
CASSLSGSQEDTQYF
TGTGCCAGCAGCTTAAGTGGGTCACAGGAGGATACGCAGTATTTT
>NA|TRBV10-1|TRBD2|TRBJ2-1
CASSGTATSGRAAYNEQFF
TGCGCCAGCAGTGGTACCGCGACTAGCGGGAGGGCAGCCTACAATGAGCAGTTCTTC
>NA|TRBV2|NA|TRBJ2-2
CARESGVNTGELFF
TGTGCCAGAGAGTCGGGGGTTAACACCGGGGAGCTGTTTTTT
>NA|TRBV30|NA|TRBJ2-6
CAWSVGGANVLTF
TGTGCCTGGAGTGTTGGCGGGGCCAACGTCCTGACTTTC
>NA|TRBV7-3|NA|TRBJ2-3
CASSTLSRGSTDTQYF
TGTGCCAGCAGCACATTATCAAGGGGAAGCACAGATACGCAGTATTTT
>NA|TRBV6-6|NA|TRBJ1-5
CASSQGNQPQHF
TGTGCCAGCTCTCAGGGGAATCAGCCCCAGCATTTT
>NA|TRBV7-3|TRBD2|TRBJ2-1
CASSLRTSGGGNEQFF
TGTGCCAGCAGCCTCAGGACTAGCGGGGGCGGAAATGAGCAGTTCTTC
>NA|TRBV6-1|NA|TRBJ2-1
CASSGTGFSYNEQFF
TGTGCCAGCAGTGGTACAGGGTTCTCCTACAATGAGCAGTTCTTC
>NA|TRBV27|TRBD2|TRBJ2-1
CASSFIGGAAYNEQFF
TGTGCCAGCAGTTTTATCGGGGGGGCGGCCTACAATGAGCAGTTCTTC
>NA|TRBV7-9|NA|TRBJ2-1
CASSPTTDGSSDEQFF
TGTGCCAGCAGCCCGACGACTGACGGGAGTTCCGATGAGCAGTTCTTC
>NA|TRBV11-2|NA|TRBJ1-5
CASSLDGQNNQPQHF
TGTGCCAGCAGCTTAGACGGACAGAACAATCAGCCCCAGCATTTT
>NA|TRBV30|NA|TRBJ1-6
CAAETGENSPLHF
TGTGCCGCGGAGACAGGAGAAAATTCACCCCTCCACTTT
>NA|TRBV18|NA|TRBJ2-3
CASSTSSPGTVTDTQYF
TGTGCCAGCTCTACTAGCTCGCCCGGGACAGTCACAGATACGCAGTATTTT
>few|TRBV5-4|TRBD2|TRBJ2-3
CAIRTSGSHSQYF
TGTGCCATACGGACTAGCGGGAGTCACTCGCAGTATTTT
>once|TRBV19|TRBD1|TRBJ1-5
CASTKRQGYSNQPQHF
TGTGCCAGTACTAAAAGACAGGGGTATAGCAATCAGCCCCAGCATTTT
>once|TRBV9|NA|TRBJ2-1
CASSVGGRTYNEQFF
TGTGCCAGCAGCGTAGGTGGGAGAACCTACAATGAGCAGTTCTTC
>NA|TRBV5-6|TRBD1|TRBJ2-7
CASSGDRGIPYEQYF
TGTGCCAGCAGCGGGGACAGGGGCATACCCTACGAGCAGTACTTC
>NA|TRBV12-1|NA|TRBJ2-2
CASSFLIWLAGGPINTGELFF
TGTGCCAGCAGCTTTCTAATTTGGTTAGCGGGAGGGCCTATAAACACCGGGGAGCTGTTTTTT